This TCR beta chain stems from a study of tumor-infiltrating lymphocytes in primary liver carcinoma. Co-extracting RNA and DNA was done with about 17-30 mg of unsorted bulk tissue as input. The template, 500 ng total RNA, yielded TCR beta cDNA made with a constant-region primer. Each TCR beta library was derived from three nested multiplex PCR rounds that employed slightly modified ARM-PCR. Researchers ran the first two PCR rounds for 10 cycles each with TRBV1-TRBV30 forward primers and a C-beta reverse primer. MiXCR, run by TCRdb on the multiplex PCR reads, gives a single entry per CDR3 protein. The sample includes about 30,000 distinct CDR3 sequences, roughly 77% of them seen just once. The CDR3 covers 16 residues. The germline V gene has CDR1 SEHNR and CDR2 FQNEAQ (reference sequence). Note on this clonotype: Sequence at one end of the junction differs from germline and may be a read error.

This TCR was recovered from a woman in her 30s with primary liver carcinoma and hepatitis B virus infection. The chain employs TRBV7-9 and TRBJ2-4; either TRBD1 or TRBD2 may supply D (6 bases each). Sequenced material: liver tumor tissue from sampling region 3. Subset here: tumor region T3, left-lateral pole. The CDR3 loop reads CVSSPFSGATKNIQYF. CDR3 DNA sequence: TGTGTCAGCAGCCCCTTTTCGGGGGCGACCAAAAACATTCAGTACTTC. The full variable domain, rest sourced from reference TRBV7-9 and TRBJ2-4, is DTGVSQNPRHKITKRGQNVTFRCDPISEHNRLYWYRQTLGQGPEFLTYFQNEAQLEKSRLLSDRFSAERPKGSFSTLEIQRTEQGDSAMYLCVSSPFSGATKNIQYFGAGTRLSVL.